This TCR beta chain derives from a study of TIL therapy for anti-PD-1-resistant metastatic lung cancer. V was clipped by 0 bases and J by 4 bases; unmatched bases: 4. CDR1 is SGHRS and CDR2 is YFSETQ in the germline V gene. The CDR3 loop spans 16 amino acids. Time point of the sample: pre-treatment sample, taken before nivolumab and TIL therapy. This was the immunoSEQ v3 assay. Generated by immunoSEQ multiplex PCR, the TCRdb table keeps only in-frame clones and is missing some. The sample lists nearly 60,000 clones, 70% to 75% seen once, with about 1.8% in the top ten. Sequenced here: blood, sampled at baseline. This clonotype originated in a person aged 25-85 years with non-small cell lung cancer. The gene calls are TRBV5-1 and TRBJ2-1; 10 bases align to TRBD2. The CDR3: CASSLEPSGGYNEQFF. The CDR3 nucleotides are TGCGCCAGCAGCTTGGAGCCTAGCGGGGGATACAATGAGCAGTTCTTC.